This TCR beta chain stems from a study of blood T cell repertoires in COVID-19. Per the original data handling: Estimated nucleated cell counts came from reference gene primer amplification. Method: immunoSEQ multiplex PCR; TCRdb's copy keeps in-frame clones and lacks some. V, J and clone size are those of that table, while D and trimming were read from the DNA. The repertoire holds about 120,000 clones, with 85% as singletons. This clone was detected a few times. Trimming removed 0 bases from V and 2 bases from J; junction bases left unmatched: 5. The germline V gene encodes CDR1 LGHNA and CDR2 YSLEER. The length of the CDR3 is 17 residues.

Sequences were obtained from peripheral blood. The TCR originated in a man older than 75 with acute or convalescent COVID-19. The chain recombines TRBV4-3 with TRBJ2-1; 9 nucleotides align to TRBD1. CDR3 sequence (DNA): TGCGCCAGCAGCCAAGAGCGAACAGGGGGCCCCTACAATGAGCAGTTCTTC. It specifies CASSQERTGGPYNEQFF.